This entry is about one T cell receptor beta chain. The Seattle patients, enrolled during active infection, were followed longitudinally. There are 16 residues in the CDR3. TCRdb's copy holds only in-frame clones and misses some; the assay was immunoSEQ multiplex PCR. The sample lists roughly 190,000 clones; 94% were seen once. These data belong to a study of blood T cell repertoires in COVID-19. The overall study: Samples came from the United States, Italy and Spain, spanning acute and convalescent COVID-19. T cells, B-cell-depleted T cells, or PBMCs supplied cDNA or gDNA.

Sequenced sample: peripheral blood. The TCR sequence derives from a man aged 30-40 years with COVID-19, enrolled during active disease. This chain joins TRBV21-1 and TRBJ2-3; TRBD1 is the table's D call and was not checked against the DNA. TRBV21-1 is labeled a pseudogene. CDR3: CASSRSLGPGPDTQYF. The CDR3 DNA sequence: TGTGCCAGCAGCCGATCTCTCGGTCCAGGGCCAGATACGCAGTATTTT.